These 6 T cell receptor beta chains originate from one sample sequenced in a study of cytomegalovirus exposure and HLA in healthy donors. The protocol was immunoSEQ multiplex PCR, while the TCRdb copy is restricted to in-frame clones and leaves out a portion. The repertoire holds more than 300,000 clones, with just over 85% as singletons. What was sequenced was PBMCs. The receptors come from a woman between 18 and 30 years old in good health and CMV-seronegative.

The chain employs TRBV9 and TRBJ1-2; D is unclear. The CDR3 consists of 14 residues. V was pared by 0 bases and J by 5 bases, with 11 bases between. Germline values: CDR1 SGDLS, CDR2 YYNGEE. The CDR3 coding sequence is TGTGCCAGCAGCGTAGGGCAGGTCTCTTATGGCTACACCTTC. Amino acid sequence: CASSVGQVSYGYTF.

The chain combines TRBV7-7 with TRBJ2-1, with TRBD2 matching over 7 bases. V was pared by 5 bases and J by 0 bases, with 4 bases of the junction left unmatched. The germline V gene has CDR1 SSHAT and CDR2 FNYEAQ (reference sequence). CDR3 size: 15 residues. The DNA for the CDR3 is TGTGCCAGCAGCCCAACTAGCGACTCCTACAATGAGCAGTTCTTC. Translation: CASSPTSDSYNEQFF.

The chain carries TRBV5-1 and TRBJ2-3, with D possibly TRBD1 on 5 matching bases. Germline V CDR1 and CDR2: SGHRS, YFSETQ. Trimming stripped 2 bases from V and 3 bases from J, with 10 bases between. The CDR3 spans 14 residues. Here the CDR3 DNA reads TGCGCCAGCAGCTTACAGGCCCAGACAGATACGCAGTATTTT. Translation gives CASSLQAQTDTQYF.

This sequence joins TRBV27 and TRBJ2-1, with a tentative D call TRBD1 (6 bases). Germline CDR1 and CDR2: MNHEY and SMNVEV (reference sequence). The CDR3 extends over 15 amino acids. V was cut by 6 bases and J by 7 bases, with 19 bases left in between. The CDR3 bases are TGTGCCAGCAGATGGGACACTTCCCCGGAGAATGAGCAGTTCTTC. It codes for CASRWDTSPENEQFF.

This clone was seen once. The CDR3 reads CASSFLHLGTNTGELFF. Written as DNA, the CDR3 is TGCGCCAGCAGCTTTTTACACCTCGGGACGAACACCGGGGAGCTGTTTTTT. The chain recombines TRBV5-1 with TRBJ2-2, with D possibly being TRBD2 (5 bases). This CDR3 region has 17 residues. Germline-derived CDR1 and CDR2 are SGHRS and YFSETQ. V lost 2 bases, J lost 0 bases, and 14 bases lay in between.

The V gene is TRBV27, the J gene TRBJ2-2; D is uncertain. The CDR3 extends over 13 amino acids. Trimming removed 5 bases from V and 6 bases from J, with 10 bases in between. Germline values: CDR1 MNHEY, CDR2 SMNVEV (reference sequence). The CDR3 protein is CASSRYDPGELFF. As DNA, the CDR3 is TGTGCCAGCAGTCGGTATGATCCCGGGGAGCTGTTTTTT.